Ten or more counts support the clone carrying this TCR beta chain. The antigen is not known. Axillary draining lymph nodes of breast cancer patients supplied the node samples. The record originates from a study of breast tumors, draining lymph nodes, adjacent tissues. TCRdb re-analysed the multiplex PCR reads in MiXCR, keeping a single row per CDR3 protein. In the table there are approximately 130,000 distinct CDR3 sequences, 21% of which are singletons. Germline V gene sequence: CDR1 DFQATT, CDR2 SNEGSKA (reference sequence). The J segment lost 4 bases and the V segment lost 0 bases, leaving 15 bases of the junction unmatched. This CDR3 contains 18 residues. Points from the study as a whole: Luminal-like breast cancer showed significantly higher tumor–nontumor repertoire similarity than basal-like.

The V and J genes are TRBV20-1 and TRBJ2-5, with 9 bases lining up with TRBD1. The sequence was collected from a female donor with breast cancer. Some clones in this sample may be carry-over from other donors' samples. The sample comprised axillary lymph node tissue. CDR3 amino acids: CSARDWRQGVLRLETQYF. CDR3 DNA sequence: TGCAGTGCTAGAGATTGGAGACAGGGGGTGTTAAGGTTAGAGACCCAGTACTTC.